The 18 T cell receptor beta chains given below trace back to one sample, sequenced in a study of sequential checkpoint blockade in melanoma. Sequencing was performed with immunoSEQ multiplex PCR; in TCRdb, only in-frame clones are kept and a portion is missing. The table lists some 5,400 clones, over 15% of them singletons. Treatment of the sample: randomized to nivolumab then ipilimumab (arm A) or the reverse (arm B). The sample here was tumor tissue (inferred from file names), taken from a patient given nivolumab and ipilimumab in sequence. These receptors all come from a human donor with melanoma.

This clone appeared many times. V and J are TRBV9 and TRBJ2-2; 9 bases line up with TRBD2. The CDR3 has 18 amino acids. Trimming cost V 0 bases and J 1 base; bases outside gene matches: 7. CDR1 SGDLS and CDR2 YYNGEE come from the germline V gene. The CDR3 DNA sequence: TGTGCCAGCAGCGTAGGTTTGAGCGGGGGGTTGAACACCGGGGAGCTGTTTTTT. This codes for CASSVGLSGGLNTGELFF.

This clone was detected many times. Other DNA sequences in the same sample also yield this CDR3. This rearrangement joins TRBV23-1 to TRBJ2-7; 8 nucleotides agree with TRBD1. TRBV23-1 is sorted into the ORF group, with uncertain function. Trimming cost V 6 bases and J 3 bases; bases outside gene matches: 4. The CDR3 consists of 13 residues. The CDR3: CASSDGTGYEQYF. As DNA, the CDR3 is TGCGCCAGCAGCGACGGGACAGGCTACGAGCAGTACTTC.

By share, this clone ranks as medium-sized (0.01 to 0.1%). The chain has TRBV11-3 and TRBJ1-1, with 8 bases that match TRBD1. The CDR3 contains 15 residues. Germline V gene lookup returns CDR1 SGHNT and CDR2 YENEEA. The J segment lost 0 bases and the V segment lost 4 bases, leaving 4 bases of the junction unmatched. For the CDR3, the DNA is TGTGCCAGCAGCTCTCAGGGGGCCTTGAACACTGAAGCTTTCTTT. Translated: CASSSQGALNTEAFF.

V gene TRBV18 combines with J gene TRBJ2-5; 9 bases line up with TRBD2. Losses at the gene ends were 6 bases for V and 1 base for J; bases not matched to a gene: 9. Germline CDR1 reads KGHSH; CDR2 reads LQKENI. The CDR3 extends over 16 amino acids. DNA for the CDR3: TGTGCCAGCTCCCCCGCGGGAGGGCAGACCCAAGAGACCCAGTACTTC. Amino acids: CASSPAGGQTQETQYF. Based on the CDR3 plus reference TRBV18 and TRBJ2-5, the full variable domain is NAGVMQNPRHLVRRRGQEARLRCSPMKGHSHVYWYRQLPEEGLKFMVYLQKENIIDESGMPKERFSAEFPKEGPSILRIQQVVRGDSAAYFCASSPAGGQTQETQYFGPGTRLLVL.

The sample holds a few counts of this clone. The chain is built from TRBV9 and TRBJ2-2; 16 nucleotides line up with TRBD2. V lost 4 bases, J lost 4 bases, and 7 bases stayed unmatched. In germline, CDR1 is SGDLS, CDR2 YYNGEE. The CDR3 totals 18 residues. The CDR3 DNA follows: TGTGCCAGCAGCCGGGGACTAGCGGGGGGGCGTCCCACCGGGGAGCTGTTTTTT. Protein: CASSRGLAGGRPTGELFF.

The chain carries TRBV18 and TRBJ2-7; D unresolved. The CDR3 consists of 15 residues. V shed 3 bases and J shed 1 base, with 13 bases lying between them. Germline CDR1 KGHSH, CDR2 LQKENI. CDR3 sequence: CASSPGHRVSYEQYF. The CDR3, as DNA: TGTGCCAGCTCACCTGGGCACCGGGTTTCCTACGAGCAGTACTTC.

V is TRBV28 and J is TRBJ1-5; possibly TRBD1 for D (6 bases). Germline assignment: CDR1 MDHEN and CDR2 SYDVKM. The CDR3 spans 16 residues. Trimming cost V 5 bases and J 7 bases, with 21 bases left between them. The CDR3 DNA follows: TGTGCCAGCAGTAGGGGGTACGGGCAGGCGGTCCAGCCCCAGCATTTT. This sequence encodes CASSRGYGQAVQPQHF.

This clone is termed medium-sized (0.01 to 0.1%). Other DNA sequences of this sample code for an identical CDR3. This chain uses TRBV28 with TRBJ1-1; unclear D gene. Trimming shortened V by 4 bases and J by 5 bases, and 8 bases separated the two germline ends. Germline assignment: CDR1 MDHEN and CDR2 SYDVKM. This CDR3 is built from 12 residues. CDR3 in amino acids: CASSSQTTEAFF. In DNA form, the CDR3 reads TGTGCCAGCAGTTCCCAAACSACTGAAGCTTTCTTT.

This clone was found a few times. The chain recombines TRBV6-8 with TRBJ2-5; no firm D call. V lost 3 bases and J 5 bases, leaving 19 bases between the germline ends. Looked up from germline, CDR1 is MNHGY and CDR2 is SAAAGT. The CDR3 extends over 16 amino acids. As DNA, the CDR3 is TGTGCCAGCAGTTATTCCAGAGTACGGTCTGGGGAGACCCAGTACTTC. This gives the protein CASSYSRVRSGETQYF.

This clone was detected a few times. CDR3 amino acids: CASSYAYTPGETQYF. In DNA form, the CDR3 reads TGTGCCAGCAGTTACGCGTATACGCCCGGGGAGACCCAGTACTTC. V is TRBV6-8 and J is TRBJ2-5; D ambiguous. The CDR3 extends over 15 amino acids. Germline V gene lookup returns CDR1 MNHGY and CDR2 SAAAGT. V dropped 2 bases and J dropped 5 bases, with 15 bases sitting between them.

This clone is judged medium-sized. The chain is built from TRBV11-3 and TRBJ1-2; 8 nucleotides align to TRBD1. CDR1 and CDR2 from the germline V gene are SGHNT and YENEEA. This CDR3 contains 14 residues. V dropped 6 bases and J dropped 2; count of bases not matched to a gene: 5. CDR3 DNA sequence: TGTGCCAGCAGGACGACAGGGGAGAACTATGGCTACACCTTC. This translates into CASRTTGENYGYTF. Based on the CDR3 plus reference TRBV11-3 and TRBJ1-2, the full variable domain is EAGVVQSPRYKIIEKKQPVAFWCNPISGHNTLYWYLQNLGQGPELLIRYENEEAVDDSQLPKDRFSAERLKGVDSTLKIQPAELGDSAVYLCASRTTGENYGYTFGSGTRLTVV.

This clone was seen only a few times. V usage is TRBV6-8 and J usage is TRBJ2-7; 7 bases fit TRBD2. Trimming at V came to 7 bases and at J to 0 bases, leaving 15 bases not matched to a gene. This CDR3 comprises 17 residues. CDR1 is MNHGY, CDR2 SAAAGT, per germline. CDR3 sequence reads: CASTPNLRGSASYEQYF. The CDR3 DNA follows: TGTGCCAGCACCCCAAACCTCCGCGGGAGCGCCTCCTACGAGCAGTACTTC.

The CDR3 bases are TGTGCCTGGAGTCCAGGGGTTCGGGCCCAGTACTTC. Translation: CAWSPGVRAQYF. The genes are TRBV30 and TRBJ2-5, with a weak D call TRBD1 (6 bases). In germline, CDR1 is GTSNPN, CDR2 SVGIG (reference sequence). The V end lost 2 bases, the J end lost 9 bases, and 13 bases lay between the germline ends. This CDR3 region has 12 residues.

This sequence joins TRBV6-8 and TRBJ2-1; D may be TRBD1 (6 bases). Germline CDR1 is MNHGY and CDR2 is SAAAGT. This CDR3 has 15 amino acids. V was pared by 5 bases and J by 2 bases, with 13 bases between. The CDR3 DNA sequence: TGTGCCAGCAGTGATCTACAGGGAACCTACAATGAGCAGTTCTTC. As protein: CASSDLQGTYNEQFF.

The V and J genes are TRBV28 and TRBJ2-1; D gene uncertain. Trimming removed 5 bases from V and 7 bases from J, with 9 bases in between. This CDR3 comprises 12 residues. Looked up from germline, CDR1 is MDHEN and CDR2 is SYDVKM. The CDR3 DNA sequence: TGTGCCAGCAGTCCGGGCGGTAATGAGCAGTTCTTC. Protein sequence: CASSPGGNEQFF.

There are a few counts of this clone. The rearrangement joins TRBV23-1 to TRBJ2-1, with D tentatively TRBD1 (5 bases). TRBV23-1 is an open reading frame, and its role is uncertain. The CDR3 has 13 amino acids. The V end was cut by 6 bases, the J end by 7 bases, with 13 bases between. CDR3 amino acids: CASSLGVKNEQFF. The CDR3 DNA is TGCGCCAGCAGCTTAGGGGTAAAGAATGAGCAGTTCTTC.

J is TRBJ1-2 and V is TRBV18; unclear D gene. Germline V gene sequence: CDR1 KGHSH, CDR2 LQKENI. V lost 1 base and J lost 6, with 18 bases in between. The CDR3 is 16 residues long. The CDR3 bases are TGTGCCAGCTCACCACTTGGGGAAGGGCGTTTGGATGGCTACACCTTC. Amino acids: CASSPLGEGRLDGYTF.

This clone was found many times. The chain joins TRBV9 to TRBJ1-3; D unresolved. Germline V gives CDR1 SGDLS, CDR2 YYNGEE. Trimming cost V 4 bases and J 4 bases, with 6 bases left between them. CDR3 length: 12 residues. CDR3 sequence: CASSLLGNTIYF. The DNA for the CDR3 is TGTGCCAGCAGCTTACTAGGAAACACCATATATTTT.